The entry below describes one T cell receptor beta chain. This record comes from a study of blood T cell repertoires in COVID-19. Repertoires were generated with immunoSEQ multiplex PCR, while TCRdb's copy carries only in-frame clones and drops some. The data contain approximately 200,000 clones, around 83% of them singletons. The CDR3 loop spans 19 amino acids. CDR1 is MGHRA, CDR2 YSYEKL, per germline. V shed 0 bases and J 7 bases; nucleotides not matched to a gene: 17. The source of this sequence is a man in his fifties who had recovered from COVID-19. The chain employs TRBV4-1 and TRBJ2-2; 7 nucleotides line up with TRBD2. The specimen was peripheral blood. This CDR3 is CASSQDPKIAGWNDGELFF. The CDR3 DNA is TGCGCCAGCAGCCAAGACCCCAAAATAGCGGGCTGGAACGACGGGGAGCTGTTTTTT.